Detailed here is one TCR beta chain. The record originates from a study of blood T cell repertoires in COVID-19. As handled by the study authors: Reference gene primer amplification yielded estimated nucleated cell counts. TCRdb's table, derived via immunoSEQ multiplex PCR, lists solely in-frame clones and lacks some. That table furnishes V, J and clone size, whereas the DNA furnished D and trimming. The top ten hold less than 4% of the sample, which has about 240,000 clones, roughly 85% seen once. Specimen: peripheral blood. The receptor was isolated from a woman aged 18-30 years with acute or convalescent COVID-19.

CDR3 DNA sequence: TGTGCCAGCAGTCACGAGGCAGGGGACGAGCAGTACTTC. Its protein product is CASSHEAGDEQYF. This rearrangement joins TRBV12-3 or TRBV12-4 to TRBJ2-7, with D possibly TRBD1 on 6 matching bases. V was trimmed by 5 bases and J by 5 bases, leaving 13 bases between them. This CDR3 comprises 13 residues.